This T cell receptor (beta chain) is drawn from a study of beta chain features in type 1 diabetes. Overall study context: Patient and healthy donor groups were alike in age, gender and cell yields.

Study-wide results and caveats: The study found fewer insertions and more deletions at VDJ junctions in type 1 diabetes patients.

TCRB transcripts that were expressed got sequenced, as all of the isolated RNA had been reverse transcribed. Clones were read by immunoSEQ multiplex PCR, and TCRdb kept only the in-frame ones, dropping some. The sample lists fewer than 900,000 clones, around a sixth occurring once. Concerning this clone: Its target is unknown. The sample carries other DNA sequences with the same CDR3.

This receptor was taken from a woman under 30 in good health. The sequenced material came from naive CD4+ T cells from blood.

The CDR3 DNA follows: TGTGCCAGCAGCCTTAATCAGCCCCAGCATTTT. This codes for CASSLNQPQHF. The chain carries TRBV28 and TRBJ1-5; D call uncertain. V was pared by 6 bases and J by 4 bases, with 4 bases between. The germline V gene has CDR1 MDHEN and CDR2 SYDVKM. This CDR3 spans 11 amino acids.